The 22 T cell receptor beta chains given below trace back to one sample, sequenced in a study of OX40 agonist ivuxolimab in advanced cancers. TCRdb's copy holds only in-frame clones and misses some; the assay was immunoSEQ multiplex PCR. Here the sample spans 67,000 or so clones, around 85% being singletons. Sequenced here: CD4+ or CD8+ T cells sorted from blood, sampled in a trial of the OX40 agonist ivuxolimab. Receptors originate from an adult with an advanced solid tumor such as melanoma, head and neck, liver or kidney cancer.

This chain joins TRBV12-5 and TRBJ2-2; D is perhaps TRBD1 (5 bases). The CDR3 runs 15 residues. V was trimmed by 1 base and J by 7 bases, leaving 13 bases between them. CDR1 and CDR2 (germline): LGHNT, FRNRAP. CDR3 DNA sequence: TGTGCTAGTGGTTTGGGGCAGGGTTGGGGCGGGGAGCTGTTTTTT. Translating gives CASGLGQGWGGELFF.

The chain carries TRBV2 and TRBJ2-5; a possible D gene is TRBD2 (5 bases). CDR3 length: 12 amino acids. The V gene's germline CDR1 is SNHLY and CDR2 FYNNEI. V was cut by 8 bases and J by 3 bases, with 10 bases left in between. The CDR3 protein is CASGKLEETQYF. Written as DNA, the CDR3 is TGTGCCAGCGGAAAACTAGAAGAGACCCAGTACTTC.

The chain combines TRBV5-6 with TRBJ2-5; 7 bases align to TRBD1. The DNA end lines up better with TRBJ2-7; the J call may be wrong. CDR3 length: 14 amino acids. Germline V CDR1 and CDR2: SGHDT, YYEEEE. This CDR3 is CASSHGTVDYEQYF. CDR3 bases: TGTGCCAGCAGCCACGGGACAGTTGACTACGAGCAGTACTTC.

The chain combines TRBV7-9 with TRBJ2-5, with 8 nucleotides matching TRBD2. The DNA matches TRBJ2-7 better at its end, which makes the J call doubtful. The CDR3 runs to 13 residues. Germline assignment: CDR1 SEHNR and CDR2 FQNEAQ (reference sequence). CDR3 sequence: CASSLVAGGEQYF. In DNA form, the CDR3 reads TGTGCCAGCAGCTTAGTCGCGGGGGGCGAGCAGTACTTC.

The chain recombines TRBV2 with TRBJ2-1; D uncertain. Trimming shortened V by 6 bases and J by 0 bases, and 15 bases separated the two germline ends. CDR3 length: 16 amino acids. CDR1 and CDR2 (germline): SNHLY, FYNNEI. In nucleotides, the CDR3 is TGTGCCAGCAGGAAAGAGACTTTTAGCTCCTACAATGAGCAGTTCTTC. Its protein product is CASRKETFSSYNEQFF. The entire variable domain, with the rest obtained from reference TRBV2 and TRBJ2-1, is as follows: EPEVTQTPSHQVTQMGQEVILRCVPISNHLYFYWYRQILGQKVEFLVSFYNNEISEKSEIFDDQFSVERPDGSNFTLKIRSTKLEDSAMYFCASRKETFSSYNEQFFGPGTRLTVL.

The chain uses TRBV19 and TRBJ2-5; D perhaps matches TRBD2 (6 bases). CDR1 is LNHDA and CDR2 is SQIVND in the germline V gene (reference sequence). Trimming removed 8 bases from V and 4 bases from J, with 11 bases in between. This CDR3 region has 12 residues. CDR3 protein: CASGGVGETQYF. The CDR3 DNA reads TGTGCCAGTGGAGGGGTGGGAGAGACCCAGTACTTC. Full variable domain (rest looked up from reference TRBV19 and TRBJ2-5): DGGITQSPKYLFRKEGQNVTLSCEQNLNHDAMYWYRQDPGQGLRLIYYSQIVNDFQKGDIAEGYSVSREKKESFPLTVTSAQKNPTAFYLCASGGVGETQYFGPGTRLLVL.

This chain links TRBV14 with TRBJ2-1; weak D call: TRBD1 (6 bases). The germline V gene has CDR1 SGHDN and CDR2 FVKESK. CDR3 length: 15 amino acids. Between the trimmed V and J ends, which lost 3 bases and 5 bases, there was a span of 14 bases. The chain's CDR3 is CASSHDLGHNNEQFF. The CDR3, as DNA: TGTGCCAGCAGCCACGACTTGGGACATAACAATGAGCAGTTCTTC.

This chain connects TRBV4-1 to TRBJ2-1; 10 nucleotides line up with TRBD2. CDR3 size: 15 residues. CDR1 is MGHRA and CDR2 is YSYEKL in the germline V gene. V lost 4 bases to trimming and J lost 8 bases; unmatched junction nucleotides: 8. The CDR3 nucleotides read TGCGCCAGCAGCCCCCCGGGGCTAGCGGGAGATGAGCAGTTCTTC. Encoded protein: CASSPPGLAGDEQFF.

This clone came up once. The CDR3 nucleotides read TGCGCCAGCAGCACTCTAGGGGGGGCAGATACGCAGTATTTT. Its protein product is CASSTLGGADTQYF. The chain combines TRBV5-1 with TRBJ2-3, with D maybe TRBD2 (7 bases). The germline V gene has CDR1 SGHRS and CDR2 YFSETQ. V gave up 4 bases and J gave up 4 bases, with 13 bases separating them. CDR3 length equals 14 residues.

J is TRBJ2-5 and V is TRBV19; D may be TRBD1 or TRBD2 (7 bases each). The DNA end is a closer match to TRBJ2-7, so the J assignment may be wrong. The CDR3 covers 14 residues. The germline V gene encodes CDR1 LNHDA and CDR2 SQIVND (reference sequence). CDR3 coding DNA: TGTGCCAGTAGTATAGGGGAGGGGGCAAACGAGCAGTACTTC. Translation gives CASSIGEGANEQYF.

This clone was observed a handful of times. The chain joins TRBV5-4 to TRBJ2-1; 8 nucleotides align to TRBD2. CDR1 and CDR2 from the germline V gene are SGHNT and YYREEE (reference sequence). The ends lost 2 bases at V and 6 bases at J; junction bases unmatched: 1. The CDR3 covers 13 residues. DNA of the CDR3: TGTGCCAGCAGCTTACTAGCGGCCAATGAGCAGTTCTTC. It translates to CASSLLAANEQFF.

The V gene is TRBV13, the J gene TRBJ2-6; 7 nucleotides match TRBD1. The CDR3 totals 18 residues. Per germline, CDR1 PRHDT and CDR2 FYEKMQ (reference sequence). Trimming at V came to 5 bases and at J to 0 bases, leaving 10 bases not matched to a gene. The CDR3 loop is CASSRYWDSLSGANVLTF. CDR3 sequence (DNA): TGTGCCAGCAGCCGATATTGGGACAGCCTCTCTGGGGCCAACGTCCTGACTTTC.

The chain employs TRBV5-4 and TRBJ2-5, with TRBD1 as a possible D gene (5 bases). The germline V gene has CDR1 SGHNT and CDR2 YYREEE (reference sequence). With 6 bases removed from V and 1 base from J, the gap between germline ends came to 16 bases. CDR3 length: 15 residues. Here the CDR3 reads CASTWGDSIQETQYF. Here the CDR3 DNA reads TGTGCCAGCACGTGGGGTGACAGTATCCAAGAGACCCAGTACTTC.

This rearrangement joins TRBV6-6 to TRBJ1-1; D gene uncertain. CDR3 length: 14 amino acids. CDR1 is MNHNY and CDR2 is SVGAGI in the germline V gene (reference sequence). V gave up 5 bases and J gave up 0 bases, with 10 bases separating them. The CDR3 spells CASSLQRMNTEAFF. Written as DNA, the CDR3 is TGTGCCAGCAGTCTACAGAGAATGAACACTGAAGCTTTCTTT.

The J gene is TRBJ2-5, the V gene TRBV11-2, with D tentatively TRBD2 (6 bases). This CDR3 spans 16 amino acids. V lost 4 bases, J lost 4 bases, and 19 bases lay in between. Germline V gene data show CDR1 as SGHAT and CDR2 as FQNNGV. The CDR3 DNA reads TGTGCCAGCAGCTCGTTGGAGGGGAGGAGAAGAGAGACCCAGTACTTC. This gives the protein CASSSLEGRRRETQYF.

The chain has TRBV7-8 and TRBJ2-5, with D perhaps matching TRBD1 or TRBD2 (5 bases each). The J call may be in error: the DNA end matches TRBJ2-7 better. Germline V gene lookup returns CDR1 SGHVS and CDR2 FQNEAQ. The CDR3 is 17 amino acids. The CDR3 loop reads CASSPGKGKVWAYEQYF. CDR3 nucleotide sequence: TGTGCCAGCAGCCCGGGAAAGGGGAAGGTATGGGCCTACGAGCAGTACTTC.

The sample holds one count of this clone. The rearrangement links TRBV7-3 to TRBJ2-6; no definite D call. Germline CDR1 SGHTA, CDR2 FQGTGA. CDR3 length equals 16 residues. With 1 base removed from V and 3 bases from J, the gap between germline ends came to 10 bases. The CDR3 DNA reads TGTGCCAGCAGCTTAAAAGGTGGAGTTGGGGCCAACGTCCTGACTTTC. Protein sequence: CASSLKGGVGANVLTF. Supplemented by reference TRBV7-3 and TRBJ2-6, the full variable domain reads GAGVSQTPSNKVTEKGKYVELRCDPISGHTALYWYRQSLGQGPEFLIYFQGTGAADDSGLPNDRFFAVRPEGSVSTLKIQRTERGDSAVYLCASSLKGGVGANVLTFGAGSRLTVL.

The CDR3 sequence is CASSLAGTGGIIQYF. The DNA for the CDR3 is TGTGCCAGCAGCTTGGCCGGGACAGGGGGGATCATTCAGTACTTC. The V gene is TRBV5-4, the J gene TRBJ2-4; 11 nucleotides agree with TRBD1. V lost 0 bases to trimming and J lost 9 bases; unmatched junction nucleotides: 5. The CDR3 has 15 amino acids. CDR1 is SGHNT, CDR2 YYREEE, per germline (reference sequence).

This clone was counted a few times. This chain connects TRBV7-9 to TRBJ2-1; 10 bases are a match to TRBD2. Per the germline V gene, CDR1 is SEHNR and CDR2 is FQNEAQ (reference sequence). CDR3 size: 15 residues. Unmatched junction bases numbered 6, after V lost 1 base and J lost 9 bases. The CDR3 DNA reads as TGTGCCAGCAGCTTAGAAGCGGGAGGGCCCGGTGAGCAGTTCTTC. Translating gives CASSLEAGGPGEQFF.

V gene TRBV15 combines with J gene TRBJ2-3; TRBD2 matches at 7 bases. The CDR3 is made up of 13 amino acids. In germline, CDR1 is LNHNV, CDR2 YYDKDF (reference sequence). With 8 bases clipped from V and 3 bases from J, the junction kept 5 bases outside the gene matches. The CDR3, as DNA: TGTGCCACCTCCCGCGGGAGAACAGATACGCAGTATTTT. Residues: CATSRGRTDTQYF.

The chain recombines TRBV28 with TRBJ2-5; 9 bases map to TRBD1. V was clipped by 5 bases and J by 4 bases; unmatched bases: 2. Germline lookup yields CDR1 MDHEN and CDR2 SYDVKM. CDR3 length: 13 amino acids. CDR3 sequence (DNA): TGTGCCAGCAGTCACAGGGGGCTAGAGACCCAGTACTTC. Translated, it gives CASSHRGLETQYF.

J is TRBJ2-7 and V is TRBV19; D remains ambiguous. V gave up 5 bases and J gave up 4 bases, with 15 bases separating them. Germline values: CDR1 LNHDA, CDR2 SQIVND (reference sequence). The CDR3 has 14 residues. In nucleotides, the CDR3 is TGTGCCAGTAGTTTTACATCCGCGCCATACGAGCAGTACTTC. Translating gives CASSFTSAPYEQYF.